This T cell receptor beta chain was observed in a study of shared clonotypes between healthy human individuals. The assay was immunoSEQ multiplex PCR, and TCRdb's table has in-frame clones only and misses some. The sample has 2 million to 3 million clones; roughly nine tenths are singletons. Regarding the study as a whole: The study found lower generation probabilities in non-shared clonotypes than in those shared by all four donors. In general, naive subsets displayed greater estimated richness than memory subsets did. Researchers sampled only blood; tissue repertoires likely differ.

Worth noting for this clone: Its antigen remains unidentified.

V lost 5 bases, J lost 5 bases, and 9 bases lay in between. Germline values: CDR1 SNHLY, CDR2 FYNNEI. The length of the CDR3 is 13 residues. All donors qualified as healthy HIV-negative adults and had experienced no recent acute infections or vaccinations. The sequence derives from a young man in good health. The V call is TRBV2, the J call TRBJ2-2; D call uncertain. The sequencing sample was made of naive CD4+ T cells sorted from blood. This sample's subset: CD45RA+ positively selected. The CDR3 coding sequence is TGTGCCAGCAGTACCGACATAACCGGGGAGCTGTTTTTT. Translation: CASSTDITGELFF.